The rows below give T cell receptor beta chains drawn from one sample of a study of cytomegalovirus exposure and HLA in healthy donors. TCRdb keeps only in-frame clones here, not all; method: immunoSEQ multiplex PCR. The repertoire holds hundreds of thousands of clones, around four fifths seen once, with roughly 2.5% in the top ten. Sequencing was performed on PBMCs. These receptors were collected from a woman aged 55-75 years in good health and CMV-seropositive. Each CDR3 is given with its conserved first and last residue. A D gene is named only where the DNA matches it firmly. Clone size, where shown, is once, few, many, or a class for clones that have expanded.

J: TRBJ2-7; V: TRBV2; size: few; D: TRBD2; DNA: TGTGCCAGCAGTGGGAGGGGCCTAGGGGAGGGCGCCTACGAGCAGTACTTC; CDR3: CASSGRGLGEGAYEQYF
J: TRBJ2-2; V: TRBV6-5; size: .; D: .; DNA: TGTGCCAGCAGCAACACGAGGGGGGAGCTGTTTTTT; CDR3: CASSNTRGELFF
J: TRBJ2-4; V: TRBV19; size: .; D: .; DNA: TGTGCCAGTACCACGCGGGGAGCCAAAAACATTCAGTACTTC; CDR3: CASTTRGAKNIQYF
J: TRBJ2-3; V: TRBV4-3; size: .; D: TRBD2; DNA: TGCGCCAGCAGCCAAGTTGGGGGGGAGAGCACAGATACGCAGTATTTT; CDR3: CASSQVGGESTDTQYF
J: TRBJ2-2; V: TRBV6-4; size: .; D: TRBD1; DNA: TGTGCCAGCAGTGACCGGCCAGGGGGCGACACCGGGGAGCTGTTTTTT; CDR3: CASSDRPGGDTGELFF
J: TRBJ1-5; V: TRBV11-2; size: .; D: .; DNA: TGTGCCAGCAGCTTAGCTGGTGGCAGATATAGCAATCAGCCCCAGCATTTT; CDR3: CASSLAGGRYSNQPQHF
J: TRBJ1-1; V: TRBV7-3; size: .; D: .; DNA: TGTGCCAGCAGCTTACTCGGAGCGACTGAAGCTTTCTTT; CDR3: CASSLLGATEAFF
J: TRBJ1-2; V: TRBV6-5; size: once; D: .; DNA: TGTGCCAGCAGTTACTCGTTTGGGGCCGGGTATGGCTACACCTTC; CDR3: CASSYSFGAGYGYTF
J: TRBJ2-7; V: TRBV19; size: once; D: .; DNA: TGTGCCAGTAGTATAGGATCATCGGCAGGCCTCTACGAGCAGTACTTC; CDR3: CASSIGSSAGLYEQYF
J: TRBJ2-7; V: TRBV2; size: .; D: .; DNA: TGTGCCAGCAGCGAGGAAATTAACGACGAGCAGTACTTC; CDR3: CASSEEINDEQYF
J: TRBJ1-4; V: TRBV6-5; size: .; D: TRBD1; DNA: TGTGCCAGCAGTACCCAGGGGGCAGCTAATGAAAAACTGTTTTTT; CDR3: CASSTQGAANEKLFF
J: TRBJ1-1; V: TRBV6-6; size: .; D: TRBD1; DNA: TGTGCCAGCAGTCGCTCAGGGGGATCGAGAGCTTTCTTT; CDR3: CASSRSGGSRAFF
J: TRBJ2-7; V: TRBV19; size: .; D: TRBD1; DNA: TGTGCCAGTAGAAGGACAGGCGGCCCCAACGAGCAGTACTTC; CDR3: CASRRTGGPNEQYF
J: TRBJ1-1; V: TRBV2; size: .; D: TRBD1; DNA: TGTGCCAGCAGTGGAACCGGGGGACAGGGGGTGAACACTGAAGCTTTCTTT; CDR3: CASSGTGGQGVNTEAFF
J: TRBJ2-1; V: TRBV11-2; size: .; D: TRBD2; DNA: TGTGCCAGCAGCCGACGGACTAGCTCCTACAATGAGCAGTTCTTC; CDR3: CASSRRTSSYNEQFF
J: TRBJ1-1; V: TRBV6-5; size: .; D: .; DNA: TGTGCCAGCAGCCGACTAACACAGAACACTGAAGCTTTCTTT; CDR3: CASSRLTQNTEAFF
J: TRBJ2-1; V: TRBV11-2; size: .; D: .; DNA: TGTGCCAGCAGCTTAGTCGAGCGGAGGAACAATGAGCAGTTCTTC; CDR3: CASSLVERRNNEQFF
J: TRBJ1-1; V: TRBV27; size: .; D: TRBD1; DNA: TGTGCCAGCAGGCCCAGGGGGAGCACTGAAGCTTTCTTT; CDR3: CASRPRGSTEAFF
J: TRBJ1-1; V: TRBV5-1; size: .; D: .; DNA: TGCGCCAGCAGCTTGAGGACAGCTCGGGACACTGAAGCTTTCTTT; CDR3: CASSLRTARDTEAFF
J: TRBJ2-1; V: TRBV10-3; size: .; D: TRBD2; DNA: TGTGCCATCAGCGGGACTAGCGGACCCTTCAATGAGCAGTTCTTC; CDR3: CAISGTSGPFNEQFF
J: TRBJ1-1; V: TRBV5-1; size: .; D: .; DNA: TGCGCCAGCAGCCCCGATCACATGAACACTGAAGCTTTCTTT; CDR3: CASSPDHMNTEAFF
J: TRBJ2-1; V: TRBV18; size: .; D: TRBD2; DNA: TGTGCCAGCTCACCAAGGGGGACTAGCGATCATGAGCAGTTCTTC; CDR3: CASSPRGTSDHEQFF
J: TRBJ1-1; V: TRBV30; size: .; D: .; DNA: TGTGCCTGGACGGGGATGGTTGGCACTGAAGCTTTCTTT; CDR3: CAWTGMVGTEAFF
J: TRBJ1-1; V: TRBV25-1; size: .; D: .; DNA: TGTGCCAGCAGAGAGCCCGGGGACACTGAAGCTTTCTTT; CDR3: CASREPGDTEAFF
J: TRBJ2-3; V: TRBV21-1; size: .; D: .; DNA: TGTGCCAGCAGCCCGCGGACTAGCGGGGGGGGTCTTTCTAGCACAGATACGCAGTATTTT; CDR3: CASSPRTSGGGLSSTDTQYF
J: TRBJ1-1; V: TRBV19; size: .; D: .; DNA: TGTGCCAGTAGTATCGGCGGGCAAGGCTGGAGCACTGAAGCTTTCTTT; CDR3: CASSIGGQGWSTEAFF
J: TRBJ2-2; V: TRBV4-2; size: once; D: .; DNA: TGTGCCAGCACCAACGAAGGGGGGGGCCTGGTCGGGGAGCTGTTTTTT; CDR3: CASTNEGGGLVGELFF
J: TRBJ1-5; V: TRBV7-2; size: .; D: .; DNA: TGTGCCAGCAGCTTAAACGGACGAGGGAGCAATCAGCCCCAGCATTTT; CDR3: CASSLNGRGSNQPQHF
J: TRBJ1-2; V: TRBV7-9; size: .; D: .; DNA: TGTGCCAGCGTTCGGCAGGGGAGCTATGGCTACACCTTC; CDR3: CASVRQGSYGYTF
J: TRBJ1-4; V: TRBV6-1; size: .; D: TRBD1; DNA: TGTGCCAGCAGTCCGAGCGGGACAGGGAAGGAAAAACTGTTTTTT; CDR3: CASSPSGTGKEKLFF
J: TRBJ1-2; V: TRBV28; size: .; D: .; DNA: TGTGCCAGCACCCCTGGGGGGGGATCACTTAACTATGGCTACACCTTC; CDR3: CASTPGGGSLNYGYTF
J: TRBJ2-3; V: TRBV5-4; size: few; D: .; DNA: TGTGCCAGCAGCCTACTAAATACGCAGTATTTT; CDR3: CASSLLNTQYF
J: TRBJ1-1; V: TRBV5-1; size: .; D: TRBD1; DNA: TGCGCCAGCAGGCAAACAGGGGCTGACACTGAAGCTTTCTTT; CDR3: CASRQTGADTEAFF
J: TRBJ1-6; V: TRBV7-9; size: .; D: TRBD1; DNA: TGTGCCAGCAGCCCCCGGACAGGGAATTCACCCCTCCACTTT; CDR3: CASSPRTGNSPLHF
J: TRBJ1-1; V: TRBV5-1; size: .; D: .; DNA: TGCGCCAGCAGCTTGGCCGGAGGGATGAACACTGAAGCTTTCTTT; CDR3: CASSLAGGMNTEAFF
J: TRBJ2-1; V: TRBV2; size: few; D: TRBD1; DNA: TGTGCCAGCAGCGTGGACAGGCCAGCCTACAATGAGCAGTTCTTC; CDR3: CASSVDRPAYNEQFF
J: TRBJ2-2; V: TRBV25-1; size: .; D: .; DNA: TGTGCCAGCAGTGATTGGCGCGGGACCACCGGGGAGCTGTTTTTT; CDR3: CASSDWRGTTGELFF
J: TRBJ1-1; V: TRBV2; size: .; D: TRBD1; DNA: TGTGCCAGCAGCTCCCAAGGGGGCGCGGGGAACACTGAAGCTTTCTTT; CDR3: CASSSQGGAGNTEAFF
J: TRBJ2-1; V: TRBV4-2; size: few; D: TRBD2; DNA: TGTGCCAGCAGCCGGGGACTAGCGGACGACAATGAGCAGTTCTTC; CDR3: CASSRGLADDNEQFF
J: TRBJ2-7; V: TRBV7-7; size: .; D: .; DNA: TGTGCCAGCAGCCCTCACGAATGGGCCGAGCAGTACTTC; CDR3: CASSPHEWAEQYF
J: TRBJ2-7; V: TRBV5-6; size: .; D: .; DNA: TGTGCCAGCAGCCCATGGACACGGGACGAGCAGTACTTC; CDR3: CASSPWTRDEQYF
J: TRBJ2-7; V: TRBV28; size: .; D: .; DNA: TGTGCCAGCAGCCCGCGGACTCAGGGGAACGAGCAGTACTTC; CDR3: CASSPRTQGNEQYF
J: TRBJ1-5; V: TRBV19; size: .; D: TRBD1; DNA: TGTGCCAGTAGTATAAAACGGCCCGGGACAGGGATCGCCTATAGCAATCAGCCCCAGCATTTT; CDR3: CASSIKRPGTGIAYSNQPQHF
J: TRBJ1-1; V: TRBV19; size: .; D: TRBD1; DNA: TGTGCCAGTAGTGAAGGGGCCGCAGGGGGCGATGAAGCTTTCTTT; CDR3: CASSEGAAGGDEAFF
J: TRBJ1-4; V: TRBV6-5; size: .; D: .; DNA: TGTGCCAGCCAGGGACTGGATGAAAAACTGTTTTTT; CDR3: CASQGLDEKLFF